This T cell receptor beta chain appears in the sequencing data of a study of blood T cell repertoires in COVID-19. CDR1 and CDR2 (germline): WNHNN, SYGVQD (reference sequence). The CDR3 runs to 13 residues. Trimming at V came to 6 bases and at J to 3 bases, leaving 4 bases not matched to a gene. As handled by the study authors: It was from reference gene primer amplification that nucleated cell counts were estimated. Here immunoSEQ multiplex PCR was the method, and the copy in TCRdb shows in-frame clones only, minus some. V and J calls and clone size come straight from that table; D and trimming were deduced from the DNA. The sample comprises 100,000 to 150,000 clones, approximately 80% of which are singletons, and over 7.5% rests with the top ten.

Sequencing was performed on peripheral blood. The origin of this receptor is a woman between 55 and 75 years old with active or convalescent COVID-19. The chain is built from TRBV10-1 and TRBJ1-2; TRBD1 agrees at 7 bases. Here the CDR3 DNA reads TGCGCCAGCAGCGTCGACAGGGACTATGGCTACACCTTC. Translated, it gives CASSVDRDYGYTF.